The 19 T cell receptor beta chains given below trace back to one sample, sequenced in a study of cytomegalovirus exposure and HLA in healthy donors. Amplification used 60 Vbeta primers and 13 Jbeta primers. The assay was immunoSEQ multiplex PCR, and TCRdb's table has in-frame clones only and misses some. The data contain some 190,000 clones, roughly four fifths of them singletons. Sequencing was done on a sample of PBMCs. The receptors shown here come from a woman between 25 and 40 years old in good health and CMV-seropositive.

The rearrangement links TRBV27 to TRBJ1-4; unclear D gene. Trimming pared 2 bases from V and 5 bases from J, leaving 12 bases between. The CDR3 runs 15 residues. The V gene's germline CDR1 is MNHEY and CDR2 SMNVEV (reference sequence). The CDR3 is CASSLGRLGNEKLFF. CDR3 sequence (DNA): TGTGCCAGCAGTTTAGGCAGGTTAGGAAATGAAAAACTGTTTTTT.

This chain uses TRBV6-1 with TRBJ2-7; 8 bases agree with TRBD1. This CDR3 comprises 14 residues. V shed 6 bases, J shed 5 bases, and the junction held 9 bases outside the gene matches. In germline, CDR1 is MNHNS, CDR2 SASEGT. This chain's CDR3 is CASRTGQGPNEQYF. The CDR3 bases are TGTGCCAGCAGGACCGGACAGGGCCCCAACGAGCAGTACTTC.

The chain is built from TRBV5-1 and TRBJ1-2; TRBD1 aligns across 8 bases. The CDR3 covers 14 residues. V was pared by 4 bases and J by 7 bases, with 9 bases of the junction left unmatched. Per germline, CDR1 SGHRS and CDR2 YFSETQ. CDR3 region: CASSLYQGAVGYTF. CDR3 DNA: TGCGCCAGCAGCCTCTATCAGGGGGCAGTTGGCTACACCTTC.

The chain has TRBV5-4 and TRBJ2-3; TRBD1 aligns across 9 bases. This CDR3 has 16 residues. Germline CDR1 SGHNT, CDR2 YYREEE (reference sequence). V dropped 0 bases and J dropped 2; count of bases not matched to a gene: 4. For the CDR3, the DNA is TGTGCCAGCAGCTTGGATGGACAGGGGAACACAGATACGCAGTATTTT. It is translated as CASSLDGQGNTDTQYF.

This clone was seen only once. J is TRBJ1-2 and V is TRBV27, with TRBD1 matching over 8 bases. Germline lookup yields CDR1 MNHEY and CDR2 SMNVEV (reference sequence). The V segment lost 6 bases and the J segment 4 bases; nucleotides outside the gene matches: 10. This CDR3 is built from 15 residues. This CDR3 reads CASRLTQGAVYGYTF. The DNA for the CDR3 is TGTGCCAGCAGACTCACTCAGGGGGCGGTCTATGGCTACACCTTC.

The chain combines TRBV28 with TRBJ2-7; possible D gene TRBD1, 5 bases. Germline CDR1 MDHEN, CDR2 SYDVKM. The CDR3 has 12 residues. Deletions cut 11 bases from V and 3 bases from J, with 14 bases between. This CDR3 is CAPDKELYEQYF. The DNA of the CDR3 is TGTGCCCCGGACAAAGAGCTCTACGAGCAGTACTTC.

V usage is TRBV18 and J usage is TRBJ2-7, with 9 bases matching TRBD1. The CDR3 spans 15 residues. Germline CDR1 is KGHSH and CDR2 is LQKENI. V was clipped by 1 base and J by 0 bases; unmatched bases: 1. This chain's CDR3 is CASSPQDRGSYEQYF. In nucleotides, the CDR3 is TGTGCCAGCTCACCACAGGACAGGGGCTCCTACGAGCAGTACTTC.

This clone has a handful of counts. V usage is TRBV5-6 and J usage is TRBJ1-6; the D gene is possibly TRBD1 (5 bases). Germline loops: CDR1 SGHDT, CDR2 YYEEEE. The CDR3 spans 18 residues. Trimming removed 1 base from V and 0 bases from J, with 14 bases in between. The CDR3 DNA reads TGTGCCAGCAGCTTGAATAGGGGCGGGAGCTCCTATAATTCACCCCTCCACTTT. Its translation: CASSLNRGGSSYNSPLHF.

The chain carries TRBV27 and TRBJ2-7, with TRBD2 identical over 8 bases. The germline V gene encodes CDR1 MNHEY and CDR2 SMNVEV (reference sequence). Losses at the gene ends were 4 bases for V and 3 bases for J; bases not matched to a gene: 5. The CDR3 spans 14 residues. The DNA of the CDR3 is TGTGCCAGCAGTTCACTAGCGGCATTCTACGAGCAGTACTTC. Translation: CASSSLAAFYEQYF.

The chain uses TRBV9 and TRBJ2-1, with 14 bases matching TRBD2. The CDR3 consists of 16 residues. CDR1 is SGDLS and CDR2 is YYNGEE in the germline V gene. Trimming took 3 bases from V and 8 from J; bases not matched to a gene: 7. CDR3 nucleotides: TGTGCCAGCAGCGGGACTAGCGGGAGGTACGGGGATGAGCAGTTCTTC. Translated, it gives CASSGTSGRYGDEQFF.

The CDR3 bases are TGTGCCAGCAGCTTGAAAGCGGGACGCACAGATACGCAGTATTTT. Amino acid sequence: CASSLKAGRTDTQYF. The rearrangement links TRBV5-4 to TRBJ2-3; 7 positions match TRBD2. The CDR3 length is 15 residues. CDR1 is SGHNT and CDR2 is YYREEE in the germline V gene (reference sequence). With V trimmed by 1 base and J by 1 base, 3 bases remained unmatched.

In nucleotides, the CDR3 is TGTGCCAGCAGCGAACAGGGTTACACCGGGGAGCTGTTTTTT. Residues: CASSEQGYTGELFF. The chain is built from TRBV9 and TRBJ2-2; D perhaps matches TRBD1 (6 bases). The V end lost 3 bases, the J end lost 3 bases, and 9 bases lay between the germline ends. Germline V CDR1 and CDR2: SGDLS, YYNGEE. The CDR3 has 14 amino acids.

CDR3 protein: CASSLKGARNEQFF. The CDR3 bases are TGTGCCAGCAGCTTAAAGGGAGCGAGGAATGAGCAGTTCTTC. The rearrangement uses TRBV5-4 and TRBJ2-1, with a tentative D call TRBD2 (5 bases). The length of the CDR3 is 14 residues. CDR1 SGHNT and CDR2 YYREEE come from the germline V gene (reference sequence). Trimming shortened V by 2 bases and J by 7 bases, and 13 bases separated the two germline ends.

This clone was seen once. This chain joins TRBV6-1 and TRBJ2-3; 9 bases fit TRBD2. This CDR3 has 16 amino acids. J gave up 4 bases and V 1 base, and 6 bases lay outside the gene matches. Germline V gene lookup returns CDR1 MNHNS and CDR2 SASEGT. The CDR3 nucleotides read TGTGCCAGCAGTGAAGACGCGGGAGGGGGGGCAGATACGCAGTATTTT. As protein: CASSEDAGGGADTQYF.

The CDR3 bases are TGCAGCGTTGAAACGGTCTACAATGAGCAGTTCTTC. It translates to CSVETVYNEQFF. The genes are TRBV29-1 and TRBJ2-1, with D hard to call. From germline, CDR1 is SQVTM and CDR2 ANQGSEA. Trimming stripped 2 bases from V and 3 bases from J, with 5 bases between. This CDR3 comprises 12 residues.

The chain has TRBV28 and TRBJ1-2, with D hard to call. This CDR3 spans 15 amino acids. V was trimmed by 2 bases and J by 8 bases, leaving 18 bases between them. Per the germline V gene, CDR1 is MDHEN and CDR2 is SYDVKM. CDR3 sequence (DNA): TGTGCCAGCAGTTTAGTATTTGAAGGACTAGGGGGCTACACCTTC. It yields the protein CASSLVFEGLGGYTF.

The gene calls are TRBV11-2 and TRBJ1-4, with D perhaps TRBD1 (6 bases). Per the germline V gene, CDR1 is SGHAT and CDR2 is FQNNGV. The CDR3 spans 18 residues. The V end was cut by 4 bases, the J end by 0 bases, with 18 bases between. The CDR3 loop is CASSSFGGAFATNEKLFF. As DNA, the CDR3 is TGTGCCAGCAGCTCTTTTGGGGGGGCGTTTGCAACTAATGAAAAACTGTTTTTT.

J is TRBJ2-3 and V is TRBV11-2; D remains ambiguous. Trimming took 3 bases from V and 2 from J, leaving 12 bases between them. From germline, CDR1 is SGHAT and CDR2 FQNNGV. This CDR3 has 15 residues. The CDR3 DNA reads TGTGCCAGCAGCTTGTTTTCCAGAAACACAGATACGCAGTATTTT. Protein: CASSLFSRNTDTQYF.

The rearrangement links TRBV27 to TRBJ1-5, with D hard to call. There are 17 residues in the CDR3. The V end was cut by 4 bases, the J end by 2 bases, with 18 bases between. The germline V gene has CDR1 MNHEY and CDR2 SMNVEV (reference sequence). CDR3 protein: CASSSWRGIGGNQPQHF. The CDR3 coding sequence is TGTGCCAGCAGTTCGTGGAGAGGGATCGGTGGCAATCAGCCCCAGCATTTT.